This T cell receptor (beta chain) was profiled in a study of blood T cell repertoires in COVID-19. Germline-derived CDR1 and CDR2 are SGHAT and FQNNGV. V shed 1 base and J shed 8 bases, with 14 bases lying between them. The CDR3 runs to 14 residues. The method was immunoSEQ multiplex PCR; TCRdb's version includes in-frame clones alone and lacks a portion of them. This table has 30,000 or so clones, about nine tenths appearing once. Only a few counts were recorded for this clone. The gene calls are TRBV11-2 and TRBJ1-1; D unresolved. The sample taken for sequencing was peripheral blood. The receptor was derived from a man aged 55 to 70 with active COVID-19. The CDR3 DNA reads as TGTGCCAGCAGCTTAGCGGGGAATACTAGAGAAGCTTTCTTT. Its translation: CASSLAGNTREAFF.